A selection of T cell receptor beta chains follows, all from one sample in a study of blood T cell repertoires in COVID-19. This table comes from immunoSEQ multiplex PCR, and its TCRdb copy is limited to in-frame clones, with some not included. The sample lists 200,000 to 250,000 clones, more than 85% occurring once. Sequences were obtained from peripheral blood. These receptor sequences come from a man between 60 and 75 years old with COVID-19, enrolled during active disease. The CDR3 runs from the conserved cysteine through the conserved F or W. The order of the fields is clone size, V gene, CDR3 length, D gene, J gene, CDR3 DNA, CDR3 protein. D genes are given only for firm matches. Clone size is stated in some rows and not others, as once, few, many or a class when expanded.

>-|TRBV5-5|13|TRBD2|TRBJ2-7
TGTGCCAGCAGCTTCCCGGGGGGTGGCGAGCAGTACTTC
CASSFPGGGEQYF
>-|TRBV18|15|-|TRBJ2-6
TGTGCCAGCTCAGGGGGGGCCGGGTTTGTCAACGTCCTGACTTTC
CASSGGAGFVNVLTF
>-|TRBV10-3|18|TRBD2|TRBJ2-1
TGTGCCATCAGTGAGCCGAGCGGGAGGCCCTTCTCCTACAATGAGCAGTTCTTC
CAISEPSGRPFSYNEQFF
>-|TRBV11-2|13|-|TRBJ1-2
TGTGCCAGCAGCCGAGACAGACTTTATGGCTACACCTTC
CASSRDRLYGYTF
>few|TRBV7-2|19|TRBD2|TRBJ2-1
TGTGCCAGCAGCTTAGCGCCGAGCGGGAGGCCTCGCTCCTACAATGAGCAGTTCTTC
CASSLAPSGRPRSYNEQFF
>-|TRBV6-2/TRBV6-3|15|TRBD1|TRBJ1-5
TGTGCCAGCAGCCCCGGGACAGGCCCCAATCAGCCCCAGCATTTT
CASSPGTGPNQPQHF
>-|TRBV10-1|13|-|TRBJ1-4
TGCGCCACCACCGGGAGCTGGGGTGAAAAACTGTTTTTT
CATTGSWGEKLFF
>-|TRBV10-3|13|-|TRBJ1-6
TGTGCCATCAGTGAACAGAATAATTCACCCCTCCACTTT
CAISEQNNSPLHF
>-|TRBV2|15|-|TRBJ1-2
TGTGCCAGCAGTGAAGACAGGCCATCCAACTATGGCTACACCTTC
CASSEDRPSNYGYTF
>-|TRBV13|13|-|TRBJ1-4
TGTGCCAGCAGCTTAGTGTCGAATGAAAAACTGTTTTTT
CASSLVSNEKLFF
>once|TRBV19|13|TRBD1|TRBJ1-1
TGTGCCAGTACCAAACCGACAGGGCTTGAAGCTTTCTTT
CASTKPTGLEAFF
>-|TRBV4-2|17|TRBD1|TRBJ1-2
TGTGCCAGCAGCCAAGGAAGCCCGGGGACAGCAAACTATGGCTACACCTTC
CASSQGSPGTANYGYTF
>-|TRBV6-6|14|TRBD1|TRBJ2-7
TGTGCCAGCAGGAAGGAGACAGGGTTTTACGAGCAGTACTTC
CASRKETGFYEQYF
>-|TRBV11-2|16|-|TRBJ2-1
TGTGCCAGTACCGGTGGGGGTGGCCGACATCAGGGGAGGCAGTTCTTC
CASTGGGGRHQGRQFF
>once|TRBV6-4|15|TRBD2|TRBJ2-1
TGTGCCAGCAGTGTAGGACTAGCGGGGGTCAATGAGCAGTTCTTC
CASSVGLAGVNEQFF
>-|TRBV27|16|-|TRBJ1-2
TGTGCCAGCAGTTCTGCTCAGGGGCCCTCCCACTATGGCTACACCTTC
CASSSAQGPSHYGYTF
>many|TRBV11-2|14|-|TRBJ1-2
TGTGCCAGCAGCTTAGAGTCCAGGTTCTATGGCTACACCTTC
CASSLESRFYGYTF
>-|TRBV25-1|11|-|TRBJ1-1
TGTGCCAGCGGGCCGAACACTGAAGCTTTCTTT
CASGPNTEAFF
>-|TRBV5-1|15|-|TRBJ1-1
TGCGCCAGCAGCTTGGTGATCCAACCGGGCACTGAAGCTTTCTTT
CASSLVIQPGTEAFF
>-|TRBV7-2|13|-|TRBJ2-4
TGTGCCAGCAGCAGGAGCCCCGTGAACATTCAGTACTTC
CASSRSPVNIQYF
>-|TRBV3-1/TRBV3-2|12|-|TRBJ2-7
TGTGCCAGCAGCCGTAGCGTGGGCGAGCAGTACTTC
CASSRSVGEQYF
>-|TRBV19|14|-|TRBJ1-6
TGTGCCAGTAGTATGGGAGAGGCTAATTCACCCCTCCACTTT
CASSMGEANSPLHF
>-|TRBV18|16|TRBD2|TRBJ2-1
TGTGCCAGCTCACCCCCGCTAGCGGAGAGTTACAATGAGCAGTTCTTC
CASSPPLAESYNEQFF
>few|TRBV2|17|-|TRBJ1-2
TGTGCCAGCCCCCGCGCGGATCCGGGACACCCGAACTATGGCTACACCTTC
CASPRADPGHPNYGYTF
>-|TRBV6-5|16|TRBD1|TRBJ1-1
TGTGCCAGCAGTTACTCTCTATGGGCAGGGGGTACTGAAGCTTTCTTT
CASSYSLWAGGTEAFF
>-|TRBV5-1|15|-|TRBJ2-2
TGCGCCAGCAGCTTGCTACAGGTGAACACCGGGGAGCTGTTTTTT
CASSLLQVNTGELFF
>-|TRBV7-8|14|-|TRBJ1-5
TGTGCCAGCAGCCGAGATGGGGCCAATCAGCCCCAGCATTTT
CASSRDGANQPQHF
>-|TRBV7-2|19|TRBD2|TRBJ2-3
TGTGCCAGCAGCTCTGGACTAGCGGGAGGGCCGGGTATCCCAGATACGCAGTATTTT
CASSSGLAGGPGIPDTQYF
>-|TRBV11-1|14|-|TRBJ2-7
TGTGCCAGCAGCTTAGCGACAGCAAGTTACGAGCAGTACTTC
CASSLATASYEQYF
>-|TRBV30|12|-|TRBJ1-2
TGTGCCTGGAGTGTACCGGGGGTCGGCTACACCTTC
CAWSVPGVGYTF
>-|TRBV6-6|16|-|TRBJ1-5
TGTGCCAGCAGTCTACACAGTTCCTATAGCAATCAGCCCCAGCATTTT
CASSLHSSYSNQPQHF
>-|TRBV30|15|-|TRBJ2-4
TGTGCCTGGAGCTCAGACAGATTAGCCAAAAACATTCAGTACTTC
CAWSSDRLAKNIQYF
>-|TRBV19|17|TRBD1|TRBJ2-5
TGTGCCAGTAGTACCCTCAGGGGGACAGGGAGGGGAGAGACCCAGTACTTC
CASSTLRGTGRGETQYF
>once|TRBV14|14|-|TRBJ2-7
TGTGCCAGCAGCCGGGCATCCCACTTTAACGAGCAGTACTTC
CASSRASHFNEQYF
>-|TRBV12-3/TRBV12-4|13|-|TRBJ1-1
TGTGCCAGCAGTTTTTTTGGGGGAGGGAGGGCTTTCTTT
CASSFFGGGRAFF
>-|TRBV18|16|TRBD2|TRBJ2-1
TGTGCCAGCTCACCAATTGCGGGAGGCCCCCGCGATGAGCAGTTCTTC
CASSPIAGGPRDEQFF
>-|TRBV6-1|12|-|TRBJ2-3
TGTGCCAGCAGTGGGGTCACCCTAGGCCAGTATTTT
CASSGVTLGQYF
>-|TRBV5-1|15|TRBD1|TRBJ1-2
TGCGCCAGCAGCACCCCGGGACAGGGTGAACATGGCTACACCTTC
CASSTPGQGEHGYTF
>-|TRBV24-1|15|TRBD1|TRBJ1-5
TGTGCCACCAGTGAGGGGACAGGGTTCAATCAGCCCCAGCATTTT
CATSEGTGFNQPQHF
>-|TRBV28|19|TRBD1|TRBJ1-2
TGTGCCAGCAGTTTACGTAGGCAGGGGGACCCTAGAGCTAACTATGGCTACACCTTC
CASSLRRQGDPRANYGYTF
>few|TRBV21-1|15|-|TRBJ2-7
TGTGCCAGCAGCAAAGACCTAGCGGGGCTTGTTGAGCAGTACTTC
CASSKDLAGLVEQYF
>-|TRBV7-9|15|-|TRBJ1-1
TGTGCCAGCAGCTTAGGGGGCTCAGTGAACACTGAAGCTTTCTTT
CASSLGGSVNTEAFF
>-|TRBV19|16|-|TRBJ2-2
TGTGCCAGTAGTATGAACGCAGGATCGAACACCGGGGAGCTGTTTTTT
CASSMNAGSNTGELFF